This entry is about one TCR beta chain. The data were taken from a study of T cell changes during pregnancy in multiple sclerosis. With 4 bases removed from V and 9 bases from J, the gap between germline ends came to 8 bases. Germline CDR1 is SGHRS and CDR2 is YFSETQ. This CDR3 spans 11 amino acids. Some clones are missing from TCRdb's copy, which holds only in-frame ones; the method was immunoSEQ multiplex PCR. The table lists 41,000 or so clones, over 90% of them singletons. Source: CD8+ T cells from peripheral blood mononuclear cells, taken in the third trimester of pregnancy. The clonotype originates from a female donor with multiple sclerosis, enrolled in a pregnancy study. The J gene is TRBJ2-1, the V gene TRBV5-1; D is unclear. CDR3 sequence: CASSATSEQFF. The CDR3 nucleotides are TGCGCCAGCAGCGCGACTTCTGAGCAGTTCTTC.